This TCR beta chain was identified in a study of T cells in Graves' hyperthyroidism and ophthalmopathy (dated by TCRdb to the late 2010s). For the study in its entirety: Peripheral blood samples were taken at the time of initial diagnosis, prior to any treatment. To identify distinguishing TCR V-J signatures, a discovery cohort of about a hundred patients was used, comprising 40 to 45 with Graves' ophthalmopathy and about 59 with stable Graves' hyperthyroidism. An independent validation cohort of around 19 hyperthyroidism patients and approximately 15 patients who later progressed to ophthalmopathy tested prospective prediction of ophthalmopathy. The roughly 91 discovery patients were randomly split 7:3 into training and test sets. The study also compared thyroid tissue and blood T-cell repertoires from five or six Graves' hyperthyroidism patients. After sampling, hyperthyroidism patients received methimazole starting at 30 mg daily, and ophthalmopathy patients received high-dose intravenous methylprednisolone. TCR Vbeta CDR3 sequencing of 120 to 150 peripheral blood samples (43 ophthalmopathy, 75 hyperthyroidism and around 17 progressor patients) is reported in the paper. The research as a whole found: Blood samples also contained most of the expanded thyroid clonotypes (frequency above 0.001), which suggests that blood repertoires may reflect thyroid immune responses. In cross-validation, a model built on a 13 V-J signature told ophthalmopathy apart from stable hyperthyroidism with under 90% sensitivity and around 81% specificity, and in testing the same model reached 80%/75%. In validation, the model predicted progression to ophthalmopathy with roughly 70% sensitivity and about 73% specificity, a median of approximately 6.7 months before onset. No statistical method was used to set the sample size in advance, and investigators knew the group allocation.

Trimming accounts for 5 bases at V and 5 bases at J, while the number of junction bases matched to no gene is 12. The CDR3 goes from the cysteine to the phenylalanine over 15 residues. Of all the DNA, just the CDR3 is kept, 45 bases in frame from base 1. For CDR1 and CDR2, the germline V gene (reference sequence) lists SEHNR and FQNEAQ. The sample holds many counts of this clonotype. It has no known antigen specificity. No per-base quality is available; no much larger clone lies one base away. TCR beta CDR3 regions were amplified from RNA transcripts. A first-round RT-PCR of the TCR CDR3 used the HTBI primer set with the Qiagen OneStep RT-PCR kit. The libraries were constructed in a second round of multiplex PCR and then size-selected and purified. Paired-end sequencing of the libraries was performed with 100 bp reads on an Illumina HiSeq2000. Per the source publication's procedure: Raw data were processed with SOAPnuke, discarding reads with adapters, uncalled bases, mean Phred below 15, or no exact constant-primer or identifier match. High-quality paired reads were merged using COPE v1.2.5, and each unique nucleotide sequence was defined as a clonotype. MiTCR v1.1 was used to align clonotypes to the IMGT TRBV, TRBD and TRBJ reference segments. Analysis was restricted to V-J combinations with a frequency above 0.0001, which covered roughly 99% of repertoires. The TCS score was defined as the ratio of F50 (clonal expansion) to E x V (chaos), calculated using BLOSUM62-based TCRdist between CDR3 peptides within each V-J. Welch's t-statistics and random forest reduced around 510 V-J features to some 14, which were used in a naive Bayes classifier (R e1071). The public reads were quality trimmed at Q25 with fastp and then assembled into clones with MiXCR by TCRdb, keeping productive beta chains. CDR3 protein duplicates are merged, each entry listing the most common genes and DNA. These V and J calls rely on TCRdb rather than the paper's analysis. The sample contains 350,000 to 450,000 distinct CDR3 sequences, approximately 15% of them found a single time. Approximately 11% of the sample lies in the top ten.

Stable Graves' hyperthyroidism was defined as the absence of progression to ophthalmopathy over 18 months of follow-up. The hyperthyroidism patients were between 18 and 65 years old and newly diagnosed, with a disease duration of less than 2 months. Any patient with an uncontrolled infection, another autoimmune disease, pregnancy or lactation was excluded. Diagnoses relied on clinical symptoms, serum thyroxine and TRAb, thyroid ultrasound and orbital computed tomography. Ficoll-Paque density gradient centrifugation was used to isolate PBMCs from 8 to 10 ml of fresh peripheral blood. Trizol reagent was used to extract total RNA, and RNA quality was then checked on an Agilent 2100 Bioanalyzer.

The rearrangement joined TRBV7-9 to TRBJ2-7; TRBD2 agrees with 7 junctional bases. The sequencing input was blood. The origin of this receptor is a woman in her sixties or seventies with Graves' hyperthyroidism. CDR3 sequence: CASSHRGLVSHEQYF. The nucleotides are TGTGCCAGCAGCCACCGAGGACTAGTTTCCCACGAGCAGTACTTC.